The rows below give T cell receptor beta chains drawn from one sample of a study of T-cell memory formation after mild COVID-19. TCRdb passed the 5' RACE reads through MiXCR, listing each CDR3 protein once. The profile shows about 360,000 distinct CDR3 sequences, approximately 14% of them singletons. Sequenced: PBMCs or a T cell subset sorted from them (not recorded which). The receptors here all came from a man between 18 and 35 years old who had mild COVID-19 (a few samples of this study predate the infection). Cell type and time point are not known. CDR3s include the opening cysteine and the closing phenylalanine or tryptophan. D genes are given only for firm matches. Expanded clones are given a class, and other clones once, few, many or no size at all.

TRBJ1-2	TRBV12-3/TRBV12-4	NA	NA	TGTGCCAGCAGTTTAACCTCGAGCTATGGCTACACCTTC	CASSLTSSYGYTF
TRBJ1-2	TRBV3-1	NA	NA	TGTGCCAGCAGCCCATCGGGCCTAAAAGGAGGCTACACCTTC	CASSPSGLKGGYTF
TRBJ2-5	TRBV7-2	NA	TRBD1	TGTGCCAGCAGCTTAGTAGGGGGGACAGGGTGGCCCCAAGAGACCCAGTACTTC	CASSLVGGTGWPQETQYF
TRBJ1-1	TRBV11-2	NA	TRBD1	TGTGCCAGCAGCTTAGCCAGGGGGTGGACTGAAGCTTTCTTT	CASSLARGWTEAFF
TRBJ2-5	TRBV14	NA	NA	TGTGCCAGCAGCCAAGTATCCGGGGTCAACCCAGAGACCCAGTACTTC	CASSQVSGVNPETQYF
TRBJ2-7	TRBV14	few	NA	TGTGCCAGCAGCCAAGTCATGGGCTACGAGCAGTACTTC	CASSQVMGYEQYF
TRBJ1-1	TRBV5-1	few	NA	TGCGCCAGCAGCTTTCTATTAGGGGTATCCTCTCGGAGGGGTGCAGCTTTCTTT	CASSFLLGVSSRRGAAFF
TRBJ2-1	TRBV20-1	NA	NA	TGCAGTGCTAGATCAGGGAGCTCCTACAATGAGCAGTTCTTC	CSARSGSSYNEQFF
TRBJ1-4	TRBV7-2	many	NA	TGTGCCAGCAGCCCTCGGGGGGGGGCCGGAAAACTGTTTTTT	CASSPRGGAGKLFF
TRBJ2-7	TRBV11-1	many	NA	TGTGCCAGCAGCTTAAGGGCCGAAAGCTCCTACGAGCAGTACTTC	CASSLRAESSYEQYF
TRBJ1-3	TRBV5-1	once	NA	TGCGCCAGCAGCTCCTACCGGGGAGGCAACTCTGGAAACACCATATATTTT	CASSSYRGGNSGNTIYF
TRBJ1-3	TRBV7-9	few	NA	TGTGCCAGCAGCCCCACGCGGGCTGGAAACACCATATATTTT	CASSPTRAGNTIYF
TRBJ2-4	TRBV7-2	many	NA	TGTGCCAGCAGCTTAGTTCGAGGGCTCTTAGCCAAAAACATTCAGTACTTC	CASSLVRGLLAKNIQYF
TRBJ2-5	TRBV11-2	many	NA	TGTGCCAGCAGCTTAATAAGGGGGAAGAGAACCCAGTACTTC	CASSLIRGKRTQYF
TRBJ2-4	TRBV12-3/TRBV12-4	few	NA	TGTGCCAGCAGGTCCGGAGGAAACATTCAGTACTTC	CASRSGGNIQYF
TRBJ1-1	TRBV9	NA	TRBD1	TGTGCCAGCAGCGCAGGAGGCAGGGGGCTAACGAACACTGAAGCTTTCTTT	CASSAGGRGLTNTEAFF
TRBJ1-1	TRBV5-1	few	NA	TGCGCCAGCAGGATGGGGAATTTCGAGGCTTTCTTT	CASRMGNFEAFF
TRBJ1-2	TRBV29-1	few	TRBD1	TGCAGCGTTGACGAGGGGGCGTTGGGCTACACCTTC	CSVDEGALGYTF
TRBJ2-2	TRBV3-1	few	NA	TGTGCCAGCAGCCAAGCAATTCTCTTCACCGGGGAGCTGTTTTTT	CASSQAILFTGELFF
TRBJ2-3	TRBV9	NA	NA	TGTGCCAGCAGCGTAGATGTGTGGGGGGGCACAGATACGCAGTATTTT	CASSVDVWGGTDTQYF
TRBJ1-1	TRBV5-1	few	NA	TGCGCCTCCCGGGGGGGCCGGAGCACTGAAGCTTTCTTT	CASRGGRSTEAFF
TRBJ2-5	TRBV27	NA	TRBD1	TGTGCCAGCAGTGGGGCCGGGACAGGGGAAGAGACCCAGTACTTC	CASSGAGTGEETQYF
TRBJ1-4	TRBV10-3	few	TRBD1	TGTGCCATCAGCGACAGGGAGCATGAAAAACTGTTTTTT	CAISDREHEKLFF
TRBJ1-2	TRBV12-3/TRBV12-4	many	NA	TGTGCCAGCAGTCCGGGGGGTTCCGGGGGCGGCTACACCTTC	CASSPGGSGGGYTF
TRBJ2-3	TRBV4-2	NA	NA	TGTGCCAGCAGCCGCGAACAGAGGGACACAGATACGCAGTATTTT	CASSREQRDTDTQYF
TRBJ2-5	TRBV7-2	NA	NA	TGTGCCAGCAGCTTGTCCCAAGCGCCGAGGGGGACCCAGTACTTC	CASSLSQAPRGTQYF
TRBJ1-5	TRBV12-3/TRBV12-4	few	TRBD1	TGTGCCAGAAAACAGGGGGCCGAAGAGCCCCAGCATTTT	CARKQGAEEPQHF
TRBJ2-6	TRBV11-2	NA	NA	TGTGCCAGTTCAGGACCTGGGGCCAACGTCCTGACTTTC	CASSGPGANVLTF
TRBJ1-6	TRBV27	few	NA	TGTGCCAGCAGTTTGTATAATTCACCCCTCCACTTT	CASSLYNSPLHF
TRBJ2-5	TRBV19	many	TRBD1	TGTGCCAGTAGTCCCGGGACAGGAACCCAAGAGACCCAGTACTTC	CASSPGTGTQETQYF
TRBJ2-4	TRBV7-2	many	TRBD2	TGTGCCAGCAGCTCCGCCGGCGGGGGGCGCAAAAACATTCAGTACTTC	CASSSAGGGRKNIQYF
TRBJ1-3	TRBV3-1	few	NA	TGTGCCAGCAGCCAGGGGAGCTTCTCTGGAAACACCATATATTTT	CASSQGSFSGNTIYF
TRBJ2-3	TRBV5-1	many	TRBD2	TGCGCCAGCAGCCCCGAGGGGAGGGGAGCGGCAGATACGCAGTATTTT	CASSPEGRGAADTQYF
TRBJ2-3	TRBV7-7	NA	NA	TGTGCCAGCAGCTTAGGGCCCGCGGGCGCAGATACGCAGTATTTT	CASSLGPAGADTQYF
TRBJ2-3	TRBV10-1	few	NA	TGCGCCAGCAGTGAATCATCGGGCACAGATACGCAGTATTTT	CASSESSGTDTQYF
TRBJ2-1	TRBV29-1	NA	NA	TGCAGCGTGAGACAGGCATCTTCCTACAATGAGCAGTTCTTC	CSVRQASSYNEQFF
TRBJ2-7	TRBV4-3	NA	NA	TGCGCCAGCAGCCAAGATTACGGGGGGCTCTCCTACGAGCAGTACTTC	CASSQDYGGLSYEQYF
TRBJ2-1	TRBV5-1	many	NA	TGCGCCAGCAGCTTGGTCTCTAGCCCTACCTACAATGAGCAGTTCTTC	CASSLVSSPTYNEQFF
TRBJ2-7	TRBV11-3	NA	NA	TGTGCCAGCAGCTCCGGGACACTCTACGAGCAGTACTTC	CASSSGTLYEQYF
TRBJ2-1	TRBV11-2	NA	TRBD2	TGTGCCAGCAGCTTCAGCAGCGGGGGGATCTATGAGCAGTTCTTC	CASSFSSGGIYEQFF
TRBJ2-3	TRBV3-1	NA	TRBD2	TGTGCCAGCAGCGCACTAGCGGGCGTCGGAGATACGCAGTATTTT	CASSALAGVGDTQYF
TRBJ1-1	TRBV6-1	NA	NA	TGTGCCAGCAGCCGGTTTCGAGGGCAGGGGAACACTGAAGCTTTCTTT	CASSRFRGQGNTEAFF
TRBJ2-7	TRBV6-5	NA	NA	TGTGCCAGCAGGGGCAGTGGACTCTCCTACGAGCAGTACTTC	CASRGSGLSYEQYF
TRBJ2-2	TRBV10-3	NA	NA	TGTGCCATCACCCAGGACGGCTACACCGGGGAGCTGTTTTTT	CAITQDGYTGELFF
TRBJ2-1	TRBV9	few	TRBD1	TGTGCCAGCAGCGACCGGGACAGGAACTACAATGAGCAGTTCTTC	CASSDRDRNYNEQFF
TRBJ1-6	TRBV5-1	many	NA	TGCGCCAGCAGCTTTGACAGTTATAATTCACCCCTCCACTTT	CASSFDSYNSPLHF
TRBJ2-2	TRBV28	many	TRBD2	TGTGCCAGCAGTTTATGCAGGCGGGGGAGCTGCACCGGGGAGCTGTTTTTT	CASSLCRRGSCTGELFF
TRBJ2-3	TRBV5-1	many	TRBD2	TGCGCCAGCAGCTTCTACCCGCAACTAGCGGGTCCCACAGATACGCAGTATTTT	CASSFYPQLAGPTDTQYF
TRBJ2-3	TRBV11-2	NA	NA	TGTGCCAGCAGCTTAGATCGGTGGGACGTCAAGTATTTT	CASSLDRWDVKYF
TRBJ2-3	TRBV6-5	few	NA	TGTGCCAGCAGTTACTCGGGCTTCTCCGGGGGCACAGATACGCAGTATTTT	CASSYSGFSGGTDTQYF
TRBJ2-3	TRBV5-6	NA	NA	TGTGCCAGCAGCTTTGACCCAGTGGTTCAGTATTTT	CASSFDPVVQYF
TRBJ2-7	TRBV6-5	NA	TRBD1	TGTGCCAGCAGGGCCGGGACAGGGGGTCGAGAGCAGTACTTC	CASRAGTGGREQYF
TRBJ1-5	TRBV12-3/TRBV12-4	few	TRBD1	TGTGCCAGCAGCTATGACAGGGTGTGGCCCCAGCATTTT	CASSYDRVWPQHF
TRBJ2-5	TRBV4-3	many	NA	TGCGCCAGCAGCCAAGATTGGGGACTGGGGGAGACCCAGTACTTC	CASSQDWGLGETQYF
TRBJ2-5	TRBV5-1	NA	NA	TGCGCCAGCAGCTTGCTTGCAGTCCAAGAGACCCAGTACTTC	CASSLLAVQETQYF
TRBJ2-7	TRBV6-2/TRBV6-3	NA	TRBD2	TGTGCCAGCAGTTCAGGCGGGGGGTTCTACGAGCAGTACTTC	CASSSGGGFYEQYF
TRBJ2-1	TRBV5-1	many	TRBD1	TGCGCCAGCAGCCCGGGACAGGGTGGCAATGAGCAGTTCTTC	CASSPGQGGNEQFF
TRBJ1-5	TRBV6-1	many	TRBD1	TGTGCCAGCAGTGAGTGGACAGGGCTCAATCAGCCCCAGCATTTT	CASSEWTGLNQPQHF
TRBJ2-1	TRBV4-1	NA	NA	TGCGCCAGCAGCCAGGGGATCTGGCGAGAGCAGTTCTTC	CASSQGIWREQFF